One and the same sample provided the 20 T cell receptor beta chains below, sequenced in a study of identical twins. Using its own MiXCR run on the 5' RACE reads, TCRdb lists one record per CDR3 protein. Among approximately 1.8 million distinct CDR3 sequences listed, about 30% were seen once. The specimen was cord blood. The receptors originated from a newborn girl in good health.

Only a few counts were recorded for this clonotype. This chain joins TRBV28 and TRBJ2-1, with 14 positions matching TRBD2. Germline CDR1 reads MDHEN; CDR2 reads SYDVKM. The CDR3 sequence is 15 residues long. V lost 6 bases to trimming and J lost 7 bases; unmatched junction nucleotides: 5. The CDR3 DNA is TGTGCCAGCAGCGGCGGACTAGCGGGAGGTAATGAGCAGTTCTTC. Its protein product is CASSGGLAGGNEQFF.

In its sample, this clonotype was seen many times. V gene TRBV29-1 combines with J gene TRBJ1-2; TRBD1 matches 10 bases. Trimming cost V 6 bases and J 7 bases; bases outside gene matches: 5. The CDR3 length is 12 residues. Looked up from germline, CDR1 is SQVTM and CDR2 is ANQGSEA. The CDR3 is CSVTTGGGGYTF. As DNA, the CDR3 is TGCAGCGTGACGACAGGGGGCGGTGGCTACACCTTC.

This clonotype was found a few times. V is TRBV21-1 and J is TRBJ1-4; the D segment call TRBD1 is taken from the table without a DNA check. TRBV21-1 is shown as a pseudogene. The CDR3 extends over 18 amino acids. The CDR3 DNA sequence: TGTGCCAGCAGCAAAGTGGCGGACAGGGAGGTAACTAATGAAAAACTGTTTTTT. Its protein is CASSKVADREVTNEKLFF.

The chain employs TRBV6-1 and TRBJ1-5, with D perhaps TRBD2 (7 bases). The J call is uncertain, as TRBJ2-3 better fits the DNA end. Germline-derived CDR1 and CDR2 are MNHNS and SASEGT. CDR3 length equals 13 residues. The CDR3 loop is CATKGGGHQPQYF. Written as DNA, the CDR3 is TGTGCTACCAAAGGGGGGGGCCATCAGCCCCAGTATTTT.

The chain recombines TRBV20-1 with TRBJ2-5; tentatively, D is TRBD2 (6 bases). Trimming left V 3 bases short and J 2 bases short, with 13 bases between. This CDR3 comprises 14 residues. Germline lookup yields CDR1 DFQATT and CDR2 SNEGSKA (reference sequence). The CDR3 DNA sequence: TGCAGTGCTAGCTCCGCGGGGATACAAGAGACCCAGTACTTC. It yields the protein CSASSAGIQETQYF.

This chain uses TRBV5-1 with TRBJ2-1; D is unclear. V was cut by 6 bases and J by 0 bases, with 16 bases left in between. The CDR3 length is 16 residues. Germline values: CDR1 SGHRS, CDR2 YFSETQ. The CDR3 region is CASTFGAQSSYNEQFF. In DNA form, the CDR3 reads TGCGCCAGCACGTTTGGTGCGCAAAGCTCCTACAATGAGCAGTTCTTC.

This clonotype was observed a few times. The rearrangement joins TRBV6-6 to TRBJ2-3, with D unresolved. Germline-derived CDR1 and CDR2 are MNHNY and SVGAGI (reference sequence). This CDR3 spans 15 amino acids. Between the trimmed V and J ends, which lost 2 bases and 1 base, there was a span of 10 bases. CDR3 nucleotide sequence: TGTGCCAGCAGTTACGAGGCGAGGCGCACAGATACGCAGTATTTT. This sequence encodes CASSYEARRTDTQYF.

J is TRBJ2-1 and V is TRBV24-1; D gene unclear. The ends were cut back, 4 bases at V and 1 base at J, with 7 bases in the middle. Germline V gives CDR1 KGHDR, CDR2 SFDVKD. The CDR3 loop spans 14 amino acids. Here the CDR3 reads CATSDPTSYNEQFF. DNA of the CDR3: TGTGCCACCAGTGACCCTACGTCCTACAATGAGCAGTTCTTC.

This clonotype was recorded only once. This sequence joins TRBV20-1 and TRBJ2-1, with TRBD2 identical over 8 bases. Looked up from germline, CDR1 is DFQATT and CDR2 is SNEGSKA (reference sequence). The J segment lost 4 bases and the V segment lost 0 bases, leaving 8 bases of the junction unmatched. CDR3 size: 16 residues. The CDR3 reads CSARDLLAATYNEQFF. The CDR3 DNA reads TGCAGTGCTAGAGATTTACTAGCGGCAACATACAATGAGCAGTTCTTC.

V gene TRBV20-1 combines with J gene TRBJ2-3, with D unclear. The CDR3 has 14 amino acids. V shed 3 bases and J shed 0 bases, with 10 bases lying between them. Germline values: CDR1 DFQATT, CDR2 SNEGSKA (reference sequence). CDR3 nucleotide sequence: TGCAGTGCTAGGATGCCACAGAGCACAGATACGCAGTATTTT. Protein product: CSARMPQSTDTQYF.

As for this clonotype: This may arise from a read error, as a much more abundant clone is one base away. The chain combines TRBV29-1 with TRBJ2-5; D remains ambiguous. Gene TRBJ2-1 matches the end of the DNA better, so the J call may be wrong. This CDR3 spans 13 amino acids. The germline gives CDR1 SQVTM, CDR2 ANQGSEA. CDR3 DNA sequence: TGCAGCGTTGAACCTACAGTCCAAGAGACCCAGTTCTTC. This codes for CSVEPTVQETQFF.

In this sample, this clonotype turned up a few times. The chain has TRBV2 and TRBJ2-1; 13 nucleotides agree with TRBD2. Germline lookup yields CDR1 SNHLY and CDR2 FYNNEI. V lost 6 bases to trimming and J lost 4 bases; unmatched junction nucleotides: 3. The CDR3 has 15 residues. DNA for the CDR3: TGTGCCAGCAGGAAGGGACTAGCGGGGTACAATGAGCAGTTCTTC. Residues: CASRKGLAGYNEQFF. The full variable domain, its missing parts supplied by reference TRBV2 and TRBJ2-1, is EPEVTQTPSHQVTQMGQEVILRCVPISNHLYFYWYRQILGQKVEFLVSFYNNEISEKSEIFDDQFSVERPDGSNFTLKIRSTKLEDSAMYFCASRKGLAGYNEQFFGPGTRLTVL.

As to this clonotype: This may come from a read error, since a much larger clone is one base off. V is TRBV14 and J is TRBJ2-3; D remains ambiguous. Germline CDR1 SGHDN, CDR2 FVKESK. This CDR3 is 13 amino acids long. The CDR3 region has the DNA TGTGCCGGCAGCCACCGGCCCGGAGATACGCAGTATTTT. It codes for CAGSHRPGDTQYF.

V usage is TRBV12-3 or TRBV12-4 and J usage is TRBJ2-1; D not certain. The CDR3 runs 10 residues. Trimming cost V 7 bases and J 8 bases, with 6 bases left between them. CDR3 sequence (DNA): TGTGCCAGCACCCGATATGAGCAGTTCTTC. It encodes CASTRYEQFF.

The chain couples TRBV6-6 to TRBJ2-7, with TRBD2 matching over 8 bases. J lost 4 bases, V lost 0 bases, and 5 bases had no gene match. CDR1 MNHNY and CDR2 SVGAGI come from the germline V gene (reference sequence). The CDR3 loop spans 15 amino acids. The CDR3 region is CASSYSGRGGYEQYF. The CDR3 DNA reads TGTGCCAGCAGTTACTCGGGACGGGGGGGTTACGAGCAGTACTTC.

There are many counts of this clonotype. The gene calls are TRBV20-1 and TRBJ2-3; TRBD1 matches 7 bases. The CDR3 totals 12 residues. The trim removed 5 bases at V and 5 bases at J, leaving 4 bases unmatched. Germline CDR1 and CDR2: DFQATT and SNEGSKA (reference sequence). CDR3 nucleotide sequence: TGCAGTGCTCCAAGGACAGGAGATACGCAGTATTTT. Protein product: CSAPRTGDTQYF.

The chain employs TRBV9 and TRBJ2-7; D may be TRBD2 (6 bases). Trimming took 4 bases from V and 3 from J, leaving 14 bases between them. Germline CDR1 is SGDLS and CDR2 is YYNGEE. This CDR3 comprises 14 residues. CDR3 in amino acids: CASSPRRGIYEQYF. The DNA of the CDR3 is TGTGCCAGCAGCCCCCGACGGGGGATCTACGAGCAGTACTTC.

This clonotype was found a few times. Here the CDR3 reads CASNQGAVGTEAFF. In nucleotides, the CDR3 is TGTGCCAGCAATCAGGGGGCGGTGGGTACTGAAGCTTTCTTT. The rearrangement joins TRBV3-1 to TRBJ1-1, with 8 bases lining up with TRBD1. Germline CDR1 is LGHDT and CDR2 is YNNKEL (reference sequence). The CDR3 extends over 14 amino acids. J gave up 5 bases and V 7 bases, and 9 bases lay outside the gene matches.

As regards this clonotype: This may stem from a read error, because a much larger clone lies one nucleotide away. The chain employs TRBV3-1 and TRBJ2-5; D is ambiguous. The J call may be wrong; the DNA end is better matched by TRBJ2-1. CDR3 length equals 12 residues. CDR1 is LGHDT, CDR2 YNNKEL, per germline (reference sequence). As DNA, the CDR3 is TGTGCCAGCAGCCAACTTCAAGAGACCCAGTTCTTC. Its translation: CASSQLQETQFF.

The chain uses TRBV12-3 or TRBV12-4 and TRBJ2-4; possible D gene TRBD1, 5 bases. The end of the DNA aligns better with TRBJ2-5, so the J call may be wrong. The CDR3 runs 13 residues. The CDR3 loop reads CASTRAFRETQYF. CDR3 in DNA: TGTGCCAGCACCAGGGCCTTTCGAGAGACCCAGTACTTC.